Below, one T cell receptor (beta chain) is given with its context. This clonotype was recorded a few times. The specificity of this receptor is unknown. Nothing much larger sits one base from this clone, and base qualities are not available. Only healthy Caucasian donors were included. The twin cohort comprised three pairs of female monozygotic twins, all aged about 18 to 30 years. CD4+ and CD8+ T cell populations were isolated with positive isolation kits from Invitrogen. This entry belongs to a study of identical twins (TCRdb year 2016). In terms of the full investigation: To test whether fetal clonotypes persist, this study deep-sequenced TCR alpha and beta repertoires from monozygotic twins, from unrelated adults of various ages, and from cord blood. To rule out contamination, the twin experiments were replicated at different times with different library preparation protocols.

The CDR3, cysteine through phenylalanine, is 18 amino acids long. The kept DNA is CDR3 alone, 54 bases in frame from the first base. CDR1 and CDR2, per the germline V gene, are SGHRS and YFSETQ. Trimming takes 1 base off V and 0 bases off J; junction bases not matched to a gene: 10. What the research found in general, with its limitations: Excess twin sharing in beta out-of-frame sequences was weaker because fewer shared sequences lowered the signal-to-noise ratio. In monozygotic twins, recombination models systematically underestimated out-of-frame TCR alpha sharing, but the models matched the sharing seen between unrelated individuals. Abundant cord blood beta clonotypes carried fewer insertions; young adult naive repertoires showed a weaker similar trend, while memory repertoires showed none. Compared with coincidental sharing between unrelated individuals, out-of-frame TCR alpha sequences shared between twins had an excess of sequences with low generation probability. Conclusions relied on cross-sectional statistical analysis, since the same donors could not be followed over many years. Zero-insertion analyses could be partly confounded by invariant T cells such as MAIT and iNKT, though diverse VJ usage argued against such confounding for most clonotypes.

Receptors were amplified or captured by 5' RACE. TCRdb names Illumina HiSeq 2000 as the instrument used. Template switching introduced a universal primer binding site; the final cDNA contained a unique molecular identifier, enabling accurate counting of TCR cDNA molecules. Specific primers in the conserved constant-segment region were used to synthesize first-strand cDNA for the TCR alpha and beta chains. To control for contamination, every cDNA library carried two barcodes: a SMART-Mk sample barcode plus Illumina barcodes. Two successive PCR steps introduced TruSeq adapter sequences along with Illumina sample barcodes. TCR alpha and beta cDNA libraries were sequenced on the Illumina HiSeq platform with custom primers. The study's own analysis went as follows. Raw reads were processed with MiGEC to extract unique molecular identifiers, and MiXCR was used to determine CDR3 positions. For each individual, recombination models were inferred using an EM algorithm with the repgenHMM and IGoR tools. The tcR package in R was used for shared clonotype analysis, with sharing normalized by the product of cloneset sizes. To study raw recombination without the effects of thymic and clonal selection, out-of-frame nonproductive sequences were analyzed. TCRdb took the public reads, trimmed them with fastp at Q25, ran MiXCR for clone calling and kept in-frame beta chains. Merged by CDR3 protein, the rows form single entries marked with the most common genes and DNA. TCRdb, not the original authors, processed these V and J calls. The sample table records fewer than 550,000 distinct CDR3 sequences; 12% to 15% of these occur just once. The ten largest clones represent 0.35% to 0.45% of the sample.

The sample also formed part of further work on yellow fever vaccine responses in identical twins. In that second paper, the authors write: According to the authors, in identical twins the way T cells responded to vaccination appeared partly convergent and partly personalized. In the study, vaccine-responding T cell clones were precisely tracked in identical twins.

Recombination connected TRBV5-1 to TRBJ1-1; 9 bases in the middle match TRBD1. This TCR was sampled from a woman under 30 in good health. The source material was CD4+ T cells sorted from blood. The DNA is TGCGCCAGCAGCTTGCGAACGGGACAGGGTAACATGAACACTGAAGCTTTCTTT. Its amino acids are CASSLRTGQGNMNTEAFF. With all but the CDR3 taken from the reference TRBV5-1 and TRBJ1-1 genes, the full variable domain is: KAGVTQTPRYLIKTRGQQVTLSCSPISGHRSVSWYQQTPGQGLQFLFEYFSETQRNKGNFPGRFSGRQFSNSRSEMNVSTLELGDSALYLCASSLRTGQGNMNTEAFFGQGTRLTVV.